Presented here are 14 T cell receptor beta chains from one specimen sequenced in a study of T cells of healthy individuals. TCRdb passed the 5' RACE reads through MiXCR, listing each CDR3 protein once. The table has 95,000 to 100,000 distinct CDR3 sequences, approximately 16% seen once. The receptors derive from a human donor in good health.

J is TRBJ1-5 and V is TRBV20-1; D uncertain. Germline CDR1 and CDR2: DFQATT and SNEGSKA (reference sequence). With 5 bases removed from V and 1 base from J, the gap between germline ends came to 3 bases. The CDR3 is 11 residues long. The chain's CDR3 is CSAASNQPQHF. The CDR3 region has the DNA TGCAGTGCTGCGAGCAATCAGCCCCAGCATTTT.

The sample holds many counts of this clonotype. V usage is TRBV6-5 and J usage is TRBJ1-6; tentatively, D is TRBD1 (5 bases). CDR3 length: 14 amino acids. The germline V gene encodes CDR1 MNHEY and CDR2 SVGAGI. V lost 7 bases, J lost 8 bases, and 15 bases lay in between. The CDR3 loop reads CASTQWLGDSPLHF. CDR3 bases: TGTGCCAGCACCCAATGGCTGGGGGATTCACCCCTCCACTTT.

This clonotype was detected ten times or more. The chain joins TRBV2 to TRBJ2-1; 9 bases agree with TRBD2. V shed 4 bases, J shed 5 bases, and the junction held 15 bases outside the gene matches. The CDR3 has 18 amino acids. The germline V gene encodes CDR1 SNHLY and CDR2 FYNNEI. CDR3 residues: CASSVASGTSIPDNEQFF. The DNA for the CDR3 is TGTGCCAGCAGTGTGGCTAGCGGGACGTCCATACCCGACAATGAGCAGTTCTTC.

A few counts support this clonotype. The V call is TRBV6-2 or TRBV6-3, the J call TRBJ1-6; D is uncertain. The length of the CDR3 is 14 residues. The germline V gene has CDR1 MNHEY and CDR2 SVGEGT. V lost 6 bases, J lost 7 bases, and 13 bases lay in between. CDR3 region: CASSIGSGNSPLHF. DNA of the CDR3: TGTGCCAGCAGCATCGGAAGTGGAAATTCACCCCTCCACTTT.

A remark on this clonotype: The junction departs from germline at one end; a sequencing error may be responsible. The rearrangement uses TRBV4-1 and TRBJ2-1; D is ambiguous. CDR1 MGHRA and CDR2 YSYEKL come from the germline V gene. This CDR3 contains 15 residues. The CDR3 protein is CASSAWAELGNERFF. In nucleotides, the CDR3 is TGCGCCAGCAGCGCATGGGCAGAGCTTGGGAATGAGCGGTTCTTC.

This clonotype was counted between two and nine times. The chain is built from TRBV7-8 and TRBJ2-5; D might be TRBD1 (5 bases). V was cut by 5 bases and J by 0 bases, with 13 bases left in between. There are 15 residues in the CDR3. Germline lookup yields CDR1 SGHVS and CDR2 FQNEAQ. The CDR3: CASSKRWTNQETQYF. The CDR3 DNA follows: TGTGCCAGCAGCAAAAGGTGGACAAACCAAGAGACCCAGTACTTC.

The J gene is TRBJ2-5, the V gene TRBV4-2, with TRBD1 matching over 7 bases. The CDR3 contains 17 residues. The V segment lost 4 bases and the J segment 5 bases; nucleotides outside the gene matches: 16. Germline CDR1 reads LGHNA; CDR2 reads YNFKEQ. CDR3 coding DNA: TGTGCCAGCAGCCCTTCGCCCTCGGGACAGCCTTTTGAGACCCAGTACTTC. Translation gives CASSPSPSGQPFETQYF.

Only a few counts were recorded for this clonotype. The rearrangement links TRBV27 to TRBJ2-7; a weak D match, TRBD1 (6 bases). CDR1 is MNHEY and CDR2 is SMNVEV in the germline V gene (reference sequence). V was cut by 9 bases and J by 3 bases, with 18 bases left in between. This CDR3 is built from 14 residues. CDR3 in amino acids: CARKVQGFLYEQYF. As DNA, the CDR3 is TGTGCCAGGAAGGTCCAGGGGTTCCTCTACGAGCAGTACTTC.

This clonotype was recorded at least ten times. The V call is TRBV20-1, the J call TRBJ2-5; D is undetermined. The V gene's germline CDR1 is DFQATT and CDR2 SNEGSKA (reference sequence). The CDR3 contains 12 residues. Trimming shortened V by 3 bases and J by 2 bases, and 7 bases separated the two germline ends. The CDR3 DNA follows: TGCAGTGCTAGCCCGCAACAAGAGACCCAGTACTTC. Residues: CSASPQQETQYF.

This clonotype has just a few counts. J is TRBJ2-7 and V is TRBV11-2; possible D gene TRBD2, 6 bases. Per the germline V gene, CDR1 is SGHAT and CDR2 is FQNNGV. CDR3 length: 16 amino acids. With 0 bases removed from V and 0 bases from J, the gap between germline ends came to 12 bases. This CDR3 is CASSLEWQGGSYEQYF. The CDR3 nucleotides read TGTGCCAGCAGCTTAGAATGGCAGGGAGGCTCCTACGAGCAGTACTTC. The variable domain in full, completed from reference TRBV11-2 and TRBJ2-7, reads EAGVAQSPRYKIIEKRQSVAFWCNPISGHATLYWYQQILGQGPKLLIQFQNNGVVDDSQLPKDRFSAERLKGVDSTLKIQPAKLEDSAVYLCASSLEWQGGSYEQYFGPGTRLTVT.

This clonotype occurred many times. The V gene is TRBV15, the J gene TRBJ1-4; D gene uncertain. Germline V CDR1 and CDR2: LNHNV, YYDKDF (reference sequence). The CDR3 is 13 residues long. Trimming pared 0 bases from V and 5 bases from J, leaving 4 bases between. The CDR3 is CATSRDRNEKLFF. In DNA, the CDR3 is TGTGCCACCAGCAGAGATCGAAATGAAAAACTGTTTTTT.

The chain couples TRBV11-2 to TRBJ2-2; 9 bases fit TRBD2. The CDR3 extends over 18 amino acids. Germline trimming cut 4 bases from V and 4 bases from J; bases unmatched to any gene: 13. In germline, CDR1 is SGHAT, CDR2 FQNNGV. CDR3 region: CASSSGGGLAGRTGELFF. In DNA form, the CDR3 reads TGTGCCAGCAGCTCCGGCGGCGGGCTAGCGGGACGCACCGGGGAGCTGTTTTTT.

This clonotype was observed a few times. The chain couples TRBV5-5 to TRBJ1-5; no firm D call. This CDR3 contains 16 residues. Trimming removed 0 bases at V and 0 bases at J, with 10 bases between. Germline V gene data show CDR1 as SGHKS and CDR2 as YYEKEE (reference sequence). DNA of the CDR3: TGTGCCAGCAGCTTGGCAGAAGAATATAGCAATCAGCCCCAGCATTTT. This gives the protein CASSLAEEYSNQPQHF.

The sample holds a few counts of this clonotype. This chain links TRBV6-5 with TRBJ1-1, with unresolved D. This CDR3 region has 13 residues. Germline values: CDR1 MNHEY, CDR2 SVGAGI. The V end was cut by 6 bases, the J end by 2 bases, with 10 bases between. The CDR3 coding sequence is TGTGCCAGCAGCCCGACACTTAACACTGAAGCTTTCTTT. Amino acid sequence: CASSPTLNTEAFF.